Below are 22 T cell receptor beta chains sequenced from a single sample in a study of cytomegalovirus exposure and HLA in healthy donors. The study ran its PCR with 60 Vbeta and 13 Jbeta primers. Some clones are missing from TCRdb's copy, which holds only in-frame ones; the method was immunoSEQ multiplex PCR. This listing includes 120,000 to 150,000 clones. The sample comprised PBMCs. The receptors here all came from a young woman in good health and CMV-seronegative.

The chain couples TRBV13 to TRBJ2-2, with D maybe TRBD1 (5 bases). This CDR3 has 13 residues. Trimming shortened V by 2 bases and J by 6 bases, and 7 bases separated the two germline ends. Germline loops: CDR1 PRHDT, CDR2 FYEKMQ (reference sequence). The CDR3 region has the DNA TGTGCCAGCAGCTTAATCAGGGCCGGGGAGCTGTTTTTT. It is translated as CASSLIRAGELFF.

V usage is TRBV28 and J usage is TRBJ1-2, with D possibly TRBD1 on 5 matching bases. Trimming cost V 6 bases and J 3 bases, with 8 bases left between them. CDR1 and CDR2 (germline): MDHEN, SYDVKM. The CDR3 runs 12 residues. In nucleotides, the CDR3 is TGTGCCAGCAGGGAGACAGACTATGGCTACACCTTC. Protein sequence: CASRETDYGYTF.

Comment on this clone: The same CDR3 is also encoded by other DNA sequences in this sample. The chain is built from TRBV30 and TRBJ2-7; TRBD1 aligns across 9 bases. The CDR3 totals 12 residues. Trimming at V came to 8 bases and at J to 4 bases, leaving 6 bases not matched to a gene. Germline CDR1 is GTSNPN and CDR2 is SVGIG (reference sequence). The CDR3 here is CATGTGTYEQYF. The CDR3 bases are TGTGCCACCGGGACAGGGACATACGAGCAGTACTTC. Variable domain in full (rest from reference TRBV30 and TRBJ2-7): SQTIHQWPATLVQPVGSPLSLECTVEGTSNPNLYWYRQAAGRGLQLLFYSVGIGQISSEVPQNLSASRPQDRQFILSSKKLLLSDSGFYLCATGTGTYEQYFGPGTRLTVT.

The chain is built from TRBV10-3 and TRBJ1-5; 11 nucleotides match TRBD1. This CDR3 is 15 amino acids long. Germline V CDR1 and CDR2: ENHRY, SYGVKD. With V trimmed by 3 bases and J by 7 bases, 5 bases remained unmatched. In DNA form, the CDR3 reads TGTGCCATCAGTGACCCGGACAGGGGGCGGCAGCCCCAGCATTTT. Its translation: CAISDPDRGRQPQHF.

The gene calls are TRBV2 and TRBJ1-5; TRBD1 agrees at 8 bases. Trimming cost V 1 base and J 6 bases; bases outside gene matches: 2. The germline V gene encodes CDR1 SNHLY and CDR2 FYNNEI. The CDR3 has 14 amino acids. CDR3 loop: CASSEETGVQPQHF. The CDR3 DNA reads as TGTGCCAGCAGTGAAGAGACAGGGGTTCAGCCCCAGCATTTT.

DNA of the CDR3: TGTGCCAGCCGCCGCGGGAGTCTCGCGGAGCAGTTCTTC. The encoded protein is CASRRGSLAEQFF. This chain joins TRBV2 and TRBJ2-1; 7 bases agree with TRBD2. This CDR3 region has 13 residues. Germline V gene data show CDR1 as SNHLY and CDR2 as FYNNEI. Trimming cost V 8 bases and J 10 bases; bases outside gene matches: 11.

V gene TRBV18 combines with J gene TRBJ1-1, with 9 bases that match TRBD1. Germline CDR1 and CDR2: KGHSH and LQKENI. V shed 3 bases and J 5 bases; nucleotides not matched to a gene: 4. The CDR3 consists of 14 residues. The CDR3 reads CASSPGTGTTEAFF. The CDR3 DNA follows: TGTGCCAGCTCACCGGGGACAGGGACGACTGAAGCTTTCTTT.

The chain combines TRBV18 with TRBJ2-3; 11 bases agree with TRBD2. Trimming at V came to 1 base and at J to 0 bases, leaving 0 bases not matched to a gene. CDR3 length equals 16 residues. Germline V gene data show CDR1 as KGHSH and CDR2 as LQKENI. CDR3 sequence reads: CASSPRTSGSTDTQYF. The CDR3 nucleotides read TGTGCCAGCTCACCACGGACTAGCGGGAGCACAGATACGCAGTATTTT.

The CDR3 sequence is CASSLPGKETQYF. CDR3 DNA: TGTGCCAGCAGCTTACCCGGGAAAGAGACCCAGTACTTC. The chain links TRBV5-6 to TRBJ2-5; D may be TRBD2 (5 bases). Trimming removed 2 bases at V and 3 bases at J, with 8 bases between. This CDR3 has 13 residues. The germline V gene has CDR1 SGHDT and CDR2 YYEEEE. Full variable domain (missing parts from reference TRBV5-6 and TRBJ2-5): DAGVTQSPTHLIKTRGQQVTLRCSPKSGHDTVSWYQQALGQGPQFIFQYYEEEERQRGNFPDRFSGHQFPNYSSELNVNALLLGDSALYLCASSLPGKETQYFGPGTRLLVL.

The CDR3 is CASSLIDTYGYTF. The CDR3 DNA follows: TGTGCCAGCAGCTTAATCGACACCTATGGCTACACCTTC. V and J are TRBV7-2 and TRBJ1-2; the D is unclear. Trimming removed 2 bases at V and 4 bases at J, with 8 bases between. Germline CDR1 and CDR2: SGHTA and FQGNSA. CDR3 length: 13 amino acids.

This chain uses TRBV9 with TRBJ2-1, with 7 bases aligning to TRBD2. This CDR3 comprises 19 residues. Trimming removed 0 bases from V and 0 bases from J; junction bases left unmatched: 12. Germline-derived CDR1 and CDR2 are SGDLS and YYNGEE. The CDR3 DNA sequence: TGTGCCAGCAGCGTAGGGGAGGAAGGGGACTATAGCTCCTACAATGAGCAGTTCTTC. Translation gives CASSVGEEGDYSSYNEQFF. Complete variable domain (other parts from reference TRBV9 and TRBJ2-1): DSGVTQTPKHLITATGQRVTLRCSPRSGDLSVYWYQQSLDQGLQFLIQYYNGEERAKGNILERFSAQQFPDLHSELNLSSLELGDSALYFCASSVGEEGDYSSYNEQFFGPGTRLTVL.

Here the CDR3 reads CASSVGGGGADTQYF. The DNA of the CDR3 is TGTGCCAGCAGCGTAGGCGGAGGGGGCGCGGATACGCAGTATTTT. The chain has TRBV9 and TRBJ2-3; D possibly corresponds to TRBD1 (7 bases). Germline assignment: CDR1 SGDLS and CDR2 YYNGEE. Trimming took 0 bases from V and 6 from J, leaving 14 bases between them. CDR3 length equals 15 residues.

V usage is TRBV4-3 and J usage is TRBJ2-1; 8 bases map to TRBD2. The ends lost 5 bases at V and 12 bases at J; junction bases unmatched: 9. Germline CDR1 is LGHNA and CDR2 is YSLEER. This CDR3 has 13 amino acids. This chain's CDR3 is CASSGVSGGAQFF. The CDR3 nucleotides read TGCGCCAGCAGCGGGGTGAGCGGGGGAGCGCAGTTCTTC.

The chain joins TRBV7-2 to TRBJ2-6; 7 bases agree with TRBD1. Germline CDR1 SGHTA, CDR2 FQGNSA. V trimming: 4 bases; J trimming: 4 bases; junction bases outside the gene matches: 10. The CDR3 spans 17 residues. The CDR3 reads CASSSRVGTAGANVLTF. CDR3 coding DNA: TGTGCCAGCAGCTCGAGGGTCGGGACAGCCGGGGCCAACGTCCTGACTTTC.

This chain links TRBV4-1 with TRBJ2-7; D is possibly TRBD2 (5 bases). CDR1 and CDR2 (germline): MGHRA, YSYEKL. With 3 bases removed from V and 2 bases from J, the gap between germline ends came to 14 bases. The CDR3 runs to 15 residues. The CDR3 DNA is TGCGCCAGCAGCCATAAAGCGGACTCTACCTACGAGCAGTACTTC. Its protein is CASSHKADSTYEQYF.

This chain links TRBV9 with TRBJ2-1, with D possibly matching TRBD1 (6 bases). Per the germline V gene, CDR1 is SGDLS and CDR2 is YYNGEE. CDR3 length: 15 amino acids. V gave up 4 bases and J gave up 5 bases, with 16 bases separating them. DNA of the CDR3: TGTGCCAGCAGCCCTGGACAGACGCGGCACAATGAGCAGTTCTTC. Its protein product is CASSPGQTRHNEQFF.

V usage is TRBV7-9 and J usage is TRBJ1-2; 7 bases align to TRBD1. CDR3 length: 15 amino acids. The germline V gene has CDR1 SEHNR and CDR2 FQNEAQ (reference sequence). Trimming at V came to 6 bases and at J to 2 bases, leaving 9 bases not matched to a gene. The CDR3, as DNA: TGTGCCAGCAGACCACCGGGACAGACGAACTATGGCTACACCTTC. Residues: CASRPPGQTNYGYTF.

The chain has TRBV11-3 and TRBJ2-1, with D possibly matching TRBD2 (5 bases). V lost 1 base to trimming and J lost 1 base, with 8 bases between them. Germline CDR1 and CDR2: SGHNT and YENEEA. The CDR3 sequence is 15 residues long. CDR3 sequence reads: CASSLGGLSYNEQFF. The DNA of the CDR3 is TGTGCCAGCAGCTTAGGCGGACTGTCCTACAATGAGCAGTTCTTC.

The chain combines TRBV6-5 with TRBJ1-5; TRBD1 matches at 7 bases. In germline, CDR1 is MNHEY, CDR2 SVGAGI. With V trimmed by 7 bases and J by 0 bases, 6 bases remained unmatched. This CDR3 has 15 amino acids. CDR3 sequence: CASKMYRGSNQPQHF. DNA for the CDR3: TGTGCCAGCAAAATGTACAGGGGTAGCAATCAGCCCCAGCATTTT.

This chain connects TRBV25-1 to TRBJ2-3; TRBD2 matches at 10 bases. Germline loops: CDR1 MGHDK, CDR2 SYGVNS. The V segment lost 3 bases and the J segment 2 bases; nucleotides outside the gene matches: 5. This CDR3 contains 16 residues. The CDR3: CASSDGTSAYTDTQYF. As DNA, the CDR3 is TGTGCCAGCAGTGACGGGACTAGCGCATACACAGATACGCAGTATTTT.

The V call is TRBV18, the J call TRBJ1-1; D is unresolved. CDR3 length: 15 residues. Germline values: CDR1 KGHSH, CDR2 LQKENI. V dropped 3 bases and J dropped 0 bases, with 11 bases sitting between them. The CDR3 is CASSPLAKMNTEAFF. DNA for the CDR3: TGTGCCAGCTCACCTTTAGCAAAAATGAACACTGAAGCTTTCTTT.

The rearrangement links TRBV7-9 to TRBJ1-1, with TRBD1 as a possible D gene (6 bases). This CDR3 has 13 residues. Germline V gene lookup returns CDR1 SEHNR and CDR2 FQNEAQ (reference sequence). Trimming shortened V by 5 bases and J by 5 bases, and 12 bases separated the two germline ends. The CDR3 sequence: CASSPKGVTEAFF. In DNA form, the CDR3 reads TGTGCCAGCAGCCCGAAGGGGGTTACTGAAGCTTTCTTT.